What follows are 5 T cell receptor beta chains derived from one specimen sequenced in a study of cytomegalovirus exposure and HLA in healthy donors. Generated by immunoSEQ multiplex PCR, the TCRdb table keeps only in-frame clones and is missing some. Altogether 300,000 to 350,000 clones are present, roughly 86% being singletons, with the ten largest covering more than 0.95%. Source material: PBMCs. All receptors derive from a man aged 30 to 45 in good health and CMV-seronegative.

The table lists this clone with a few counts. The chain has TRBV5-6 and TRBJ1-5; TRBD1 agrees at 7 bases. The CDR3 runs 16 residues. V lost 3 bases, J lost 1 base, and 7 bases stayed unmatched. In germline, CDR1 is SGHDT, CDR2 YYEEEE. The CDR3 loop is CASSYRTGLSNQPQHF. DNA of the CDR3: TGTGCCAGCAGCTACAGGACAGGCCTAAGCAATCAGCCCCAGCATTTT.

The V and J genes are TRBV11-2 and TRBJ2-5, with 10 bases fitting TRBD1. Germline assignment: CDR1 SGHAT and CDR2 FQNNGV. CDR3 size: 15 residues. V was clipped by 0 bases and J by 4 bases; unmatched bases: 2. CDR3 coding DNA: TGTGCCAGCAGCTTAGAAGGGGACAGGGGAGAGACCCAGTACTTC. Protein sequence: CASSLEGDRGETQYF.

The chain joins TRBV9 to TRBJ2-3; TRBD1 matches at 10 bases. Germline CDR1 is SGDLS and CDR2 is YYNGEE. V lost 1 base to trimming and J lost 6 bases; unmatched junction nucleotides: 8. This CDR3 has 16 amino acids. The DNA of the CDR3 is TGTGCCAGCAGCGTAAGGAAAGGGACAGGGGTGGATACGCAGTATTTT. Translating it yields CASSVRKGTGVDTQYF.

The V and J genes are TRBV27 and TRBJ2-7; weak D call: TRBD1 (6 bases). The CDR3 spans 14 residues. Germline V gene data show CDR1 as MNHEY and CDR2 as SMNVEV (reference sequence). Trimming stripped 5 bases from V and 2 bases from J, with 13 bases between. CDR3 in amino acids: CASSPYGQTYEQYF. In nucleotides, the CDR3 is TGTGCCAGCAGTCCATACGGACAGACCTACGAGCAGTACTTC.

V usage is TRBV6-6 and J usage is TRBJ1-1; unclear D gene. The germline CDR1 and CDR2 sequences are MNHNY and SVGAGI (reference sequence). The CDR3 runs to 10 residues. Deletions cut 8 bases from V and 5 bases from J, with 6 bases between. This CDR3 is CASSQTEAFF. CDR3 coding DNA: TGTGCCAGCTCCCAGACTGAAGCTTTCTTT.